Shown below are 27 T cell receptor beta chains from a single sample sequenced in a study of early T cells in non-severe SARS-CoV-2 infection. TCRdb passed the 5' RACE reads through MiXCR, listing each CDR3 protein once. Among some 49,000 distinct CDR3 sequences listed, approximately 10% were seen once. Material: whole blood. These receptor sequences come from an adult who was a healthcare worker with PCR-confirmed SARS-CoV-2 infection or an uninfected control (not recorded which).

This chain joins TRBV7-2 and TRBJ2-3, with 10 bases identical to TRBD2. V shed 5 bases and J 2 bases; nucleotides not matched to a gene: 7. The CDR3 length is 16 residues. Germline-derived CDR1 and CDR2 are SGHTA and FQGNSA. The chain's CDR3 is CASSPRLAGYTDTQYF. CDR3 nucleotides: TGTGCCAGCAGCCCCAGACTAGCGGGTTACACAGATACGCAGTATTTT.

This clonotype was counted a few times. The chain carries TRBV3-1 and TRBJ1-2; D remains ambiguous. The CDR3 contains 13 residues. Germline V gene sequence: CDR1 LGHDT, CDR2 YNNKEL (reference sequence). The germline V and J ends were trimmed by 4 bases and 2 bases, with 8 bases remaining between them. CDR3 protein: CASSRSVNYGYTF. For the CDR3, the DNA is TGTGCCAGCAGCCGCTCAGTAAACTATGGCTACACCTTC.

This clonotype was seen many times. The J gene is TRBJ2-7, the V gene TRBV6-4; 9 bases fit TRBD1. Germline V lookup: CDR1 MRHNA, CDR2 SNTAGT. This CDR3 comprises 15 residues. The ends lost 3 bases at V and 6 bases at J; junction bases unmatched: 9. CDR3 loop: CASSEYGTGLSEQYF. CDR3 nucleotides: TGTGCCAGCAGTGAATACGGGACAGGGTTAAGCGAGCAGTACTTC.

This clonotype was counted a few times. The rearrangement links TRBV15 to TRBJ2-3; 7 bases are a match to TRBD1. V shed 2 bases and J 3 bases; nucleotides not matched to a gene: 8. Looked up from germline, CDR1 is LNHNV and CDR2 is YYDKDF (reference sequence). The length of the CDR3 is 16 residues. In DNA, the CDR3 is TGTGCCACCAGCAGATCAAGACAGGGCAGGACAGATACGCAGTATTTT. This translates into CATSRSRQGRTDTQYF. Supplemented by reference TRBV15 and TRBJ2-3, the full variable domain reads DAMVIQNPRYQVTQFGKPVTLSCSQTLNHNVMYWYQQKSSQAPKLLFHYYDKDFNNEADTPDNFQSRRPNTSFCFLDIRSPGLGDTAMYLCATSRSRQGRTDTQYFGPGTRLTVL.

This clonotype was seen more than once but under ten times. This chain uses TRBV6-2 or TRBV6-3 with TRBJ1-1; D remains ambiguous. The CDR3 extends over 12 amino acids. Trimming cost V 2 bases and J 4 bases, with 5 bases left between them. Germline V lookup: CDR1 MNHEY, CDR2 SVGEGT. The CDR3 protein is CASSYRFTEAFF. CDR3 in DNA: TGTGCCAGCAGTTACAGGTTCACTGAAGCTTTCTTT.

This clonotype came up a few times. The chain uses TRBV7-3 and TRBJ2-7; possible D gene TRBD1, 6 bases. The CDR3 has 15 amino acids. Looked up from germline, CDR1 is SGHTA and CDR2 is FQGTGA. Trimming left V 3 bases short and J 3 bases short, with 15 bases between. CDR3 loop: CASSFGMDRVYEQYF. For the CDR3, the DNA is TGTGCCAGCAGCTTCGGCATGGACAGAGTCTACGAGCAGTACTTC.

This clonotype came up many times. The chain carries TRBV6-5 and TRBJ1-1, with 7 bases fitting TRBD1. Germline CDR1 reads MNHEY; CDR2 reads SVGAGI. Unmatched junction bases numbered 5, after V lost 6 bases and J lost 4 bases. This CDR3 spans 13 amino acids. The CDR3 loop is CASSRQGTTEAFF. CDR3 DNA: TGTGCCAGCAGCCGACAGGGAACCACTGAAGCTTTCTTT.

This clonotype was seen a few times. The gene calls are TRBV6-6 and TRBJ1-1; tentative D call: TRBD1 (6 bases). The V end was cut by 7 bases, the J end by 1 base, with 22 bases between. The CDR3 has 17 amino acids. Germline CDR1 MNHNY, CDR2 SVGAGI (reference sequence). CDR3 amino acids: CASTNRFRGTPNTEAFF. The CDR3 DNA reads TGTGCCAGCACCAACCGCTTTAGGGGGACCCCGAACACTGAAGCTTTCTTT.

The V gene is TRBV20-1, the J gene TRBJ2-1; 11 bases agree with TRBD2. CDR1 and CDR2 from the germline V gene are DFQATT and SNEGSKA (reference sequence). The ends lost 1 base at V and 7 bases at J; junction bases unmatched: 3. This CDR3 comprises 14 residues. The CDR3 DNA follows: TGCAGTGCTAGAGCGGCTAGCGGGGGGAATGAGCAGTTCTTC. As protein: CSARAASGGNEQFF.

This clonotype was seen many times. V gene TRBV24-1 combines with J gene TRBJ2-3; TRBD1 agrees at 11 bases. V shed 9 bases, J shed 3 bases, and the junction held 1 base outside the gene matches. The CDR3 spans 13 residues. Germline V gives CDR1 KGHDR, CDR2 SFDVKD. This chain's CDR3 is CATGTGGTDTQYF. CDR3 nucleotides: TGTGCCACCGGGACAGGGGGTACAGATACGCAGTATTTT.

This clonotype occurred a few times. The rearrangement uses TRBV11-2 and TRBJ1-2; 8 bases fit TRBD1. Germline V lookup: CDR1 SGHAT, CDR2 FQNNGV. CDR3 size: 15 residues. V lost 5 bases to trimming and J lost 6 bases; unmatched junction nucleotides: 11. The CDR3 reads CASSTIGQGGDGYTF. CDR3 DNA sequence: TGTGCCAGCAGCACTATCGGACAGGGCGGGGATGGCTACACCTTC.

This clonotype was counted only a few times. The CDR3 DNA follows: TGTGCCAGCAGCCCATCGATGGCAGATACGCAGTATTTT. Its protein product is CASSPSMADTQYF. The V call is TRBV11-3, the J call TRBJ2-3, with D uncertain. This CDR3 has 13 residues. V was clipped by 5 bases and J by 4 bases, with 10 bases between them. CDR1 SGHNT and CDR2 YENEEA come from the germline V gene.

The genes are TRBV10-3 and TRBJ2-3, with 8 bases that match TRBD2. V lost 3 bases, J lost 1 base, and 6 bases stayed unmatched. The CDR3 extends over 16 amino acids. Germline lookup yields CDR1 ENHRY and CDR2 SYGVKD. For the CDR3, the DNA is TGTGCCATCAGTGAAGGGCGGGGGGTCCGCACAGATACGCAGTATTTT. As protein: CAISEGRGVRTDTQYF.

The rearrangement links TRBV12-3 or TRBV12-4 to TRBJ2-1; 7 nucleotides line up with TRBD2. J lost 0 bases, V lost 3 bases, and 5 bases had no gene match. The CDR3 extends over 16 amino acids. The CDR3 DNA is TGTGCCAGCAGTTTGTACGGGGGGAGCTCCTACAATGAGCAGTTCTTC. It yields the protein CASSLYGGSSYNEQFF.

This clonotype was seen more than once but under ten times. The CDR3 loop is CASSRTSGKNTQYF. Here the CDR3 DNA reads TGTGCCAGCAGCAGGACTAGCGGGAAAAATACGCAGTATTTT. The chain couples TRBV7-6 to TRBJ2-3; 12 bases are shared with TRBD2. Germline V gives CDR1 SGHVS, CDR2 FNYEAQ. The CDR3 is made up of 14 amino acids. J lost 7 bases, V lost 5 bases, and 4 bases had no gene match. Drawing the rest from reference TRBV7-6 and TRBJ2-3, the complete variable domain is GAGVSQSPRYKVTKRGQDVALRCDPISGHVSLYWYRQALGQGPEFLTYFNYEAQQDKSGLPNDRFSAERPEGSISTLTIQRTEQRDSAMYRCASSRTSGKNTQYFGPGTRLTVL.

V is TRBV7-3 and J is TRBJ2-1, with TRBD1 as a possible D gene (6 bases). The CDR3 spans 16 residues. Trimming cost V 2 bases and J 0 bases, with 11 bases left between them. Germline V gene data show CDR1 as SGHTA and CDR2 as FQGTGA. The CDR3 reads CASSLWAGASYNEQFF. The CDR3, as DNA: TGTGCCAGCAGCTTATGGGCAGGGGCCTCCTACAATGAGCAGTTCTTC.

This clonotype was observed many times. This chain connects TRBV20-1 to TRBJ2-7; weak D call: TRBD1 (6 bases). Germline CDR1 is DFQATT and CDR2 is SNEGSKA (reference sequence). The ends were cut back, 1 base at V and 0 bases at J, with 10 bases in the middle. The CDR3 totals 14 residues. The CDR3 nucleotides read TGCAGTGCTAGAGGGACAGATAACTCCTACGAGCAGTACTTC. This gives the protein CSARGTDNSYEQYF.

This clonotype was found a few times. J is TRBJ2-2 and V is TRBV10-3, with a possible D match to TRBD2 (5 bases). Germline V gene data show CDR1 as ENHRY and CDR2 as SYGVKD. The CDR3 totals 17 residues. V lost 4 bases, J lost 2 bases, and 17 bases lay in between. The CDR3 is CAISGREVGGNTGELFF. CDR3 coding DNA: TGTGCCATCAGTGGTCGGGAAGTAGGCGGAAACACCGGGGAGCTGTTTTTT.

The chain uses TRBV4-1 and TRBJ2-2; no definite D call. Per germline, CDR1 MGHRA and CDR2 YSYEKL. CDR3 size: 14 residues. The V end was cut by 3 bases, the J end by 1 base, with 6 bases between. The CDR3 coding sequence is TGCGCCAGCAGCCACGCCAGGAACACCGGGGAGCTGTTTTTT. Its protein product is CASSHARNTGELFF.

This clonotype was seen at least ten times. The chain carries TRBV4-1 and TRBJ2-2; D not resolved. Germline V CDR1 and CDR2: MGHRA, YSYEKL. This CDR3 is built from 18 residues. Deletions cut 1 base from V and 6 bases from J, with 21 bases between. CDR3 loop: CASSQARGQTLSAGELFF. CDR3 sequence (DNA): TGCGCCAGCAGCCAAGCCCGAGGCCAGACGCTGTCGGCCGGGGAGCTGTTTTTT.

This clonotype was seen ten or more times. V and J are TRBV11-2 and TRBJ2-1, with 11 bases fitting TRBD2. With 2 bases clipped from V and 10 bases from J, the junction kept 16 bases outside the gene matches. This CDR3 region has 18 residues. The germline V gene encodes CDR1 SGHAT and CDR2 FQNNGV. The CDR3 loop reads CASSLRGTIAGGPGEQFF. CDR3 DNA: TGTGCCAGCAGCTTAAGAGGAACTATAGCGGGAGGGCCCGGAGAGCAGTTCTTC.

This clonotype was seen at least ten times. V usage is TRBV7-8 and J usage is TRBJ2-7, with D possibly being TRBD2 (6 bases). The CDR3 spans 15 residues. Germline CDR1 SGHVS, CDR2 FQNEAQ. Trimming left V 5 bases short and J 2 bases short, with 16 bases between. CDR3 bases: TGTGCCAGCAGCCGCTCCGGGACTGAAACCTACGAGCAGTACTTC. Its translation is CASSRSGTETYEQYF. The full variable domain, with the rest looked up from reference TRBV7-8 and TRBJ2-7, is GAGVSQSPRYKVAKRGQDVALRCDPISGHVSLFWYQQALGQGPEFLTYFQNEAQLDKSGLPSDRFFAERPEGSVSTLKIQRTQQEDSAVYLCASSRSGTETYEQYFGPGTRLTVT.

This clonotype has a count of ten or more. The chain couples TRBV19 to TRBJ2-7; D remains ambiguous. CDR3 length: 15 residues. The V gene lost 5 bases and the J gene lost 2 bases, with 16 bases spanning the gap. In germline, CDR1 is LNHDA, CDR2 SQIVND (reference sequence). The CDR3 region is CASSPPGGAAYEQYF. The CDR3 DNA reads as TGTGCCAGTAGTCCCCCGGGCGGAGCCGCCTACGAGCAGTACTTC.

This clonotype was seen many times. The CDR3 region has the DNA TGCAGTGCTAGCGAGTTAGACAGCTACAATCAGCCCCAGCATTTT. Translation gives CSASELDSYNQPQHF. This sequence joins TRBV20-1 and TRBJ1-5, with D perhaps TRBD1 (5 bases). The CDR3 runs to 15 residues. Germline loops: CDR1 DFQATT, CDR2 SNEGSKA (reference sequence). The ends were cut back, 3 bases at V and 3 bases at J, with 15 bases in the middle.

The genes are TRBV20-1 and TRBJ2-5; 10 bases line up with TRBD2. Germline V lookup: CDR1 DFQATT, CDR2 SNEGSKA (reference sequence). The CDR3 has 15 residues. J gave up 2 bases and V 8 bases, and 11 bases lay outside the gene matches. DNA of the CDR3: TGCAGTTTAGGCGCTAGCGGGAGAGGGCAAGAGACCCAGTACTTC. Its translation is CSLGASGRGQETQYF.

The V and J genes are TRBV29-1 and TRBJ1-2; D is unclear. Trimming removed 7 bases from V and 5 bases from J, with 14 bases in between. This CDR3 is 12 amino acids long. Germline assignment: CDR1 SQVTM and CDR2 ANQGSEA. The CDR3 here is CSADGVGYGYTF. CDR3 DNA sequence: TGCAGCGCTGACGGTGTTGGGTATGGCTACACCTTC.

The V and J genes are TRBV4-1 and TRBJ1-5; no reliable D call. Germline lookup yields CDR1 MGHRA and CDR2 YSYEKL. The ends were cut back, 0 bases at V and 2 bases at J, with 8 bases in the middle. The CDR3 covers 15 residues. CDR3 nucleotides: TGCGCCAGCAGCCAAGAACCCTGGGGCAATCAGCCCCAGCATTTT. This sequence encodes CASSQEPWGNQPQHF.